The 2 T cell receptor beta chains below all came from one sample that was sequenced in a study of identical twins. TCRdb re-analysed the 5' RACE reads in MiXCR, keeping a single row per CDR3 protein. The sample records 260,000 or so distinct CDR3 sequences, 7.5% being singletons. The data were also submitted as part of a second study, on yellow fever vaccine responses in identical twins.

Sequenced material: CD8+ T cells sorted from blood. Source of these receptors: a woman younger than 35 in good health.

The chain uses TRBV6-4 and TRBJ2-3; D may be TRBD2 (6 bases). The CDR3 length is 15 residues. V was shortened by 6 bases and J by 2 bases, with 15 bases between the two germline ends. CDR1 and CDR2 from the germline V gene are MRHNA and SNTAGT. CDR3 amino acids: CASSTTSSYTDTQYF. DNA for the CDR3: TGTGCCAGCAGCACCACTAGCTCTTACACAGATACGCAGTATTTT.

This chain joins TRBV4-1 and TRBJ2-7, with 12 bases aligning to TRBD2. The CDR3 runs 15 residues. V shed 1 base, J shed 2 bases, and the junction held 0 bases outside the gene matches. Per germline, CDR1 MGHRA and CDR2 YSYEKL. The chain's CDR3 is CASSQGTSGAYEQYF. As DNA, the CDR3 is TGCGCCAGCAGCCAAGGGACTAGCGGGGCCTACGAGCAGTACTTC.